A selection of T cell receptor beta chains follows, all from one sample in a study of CD8 T cells in ankylosing spondylitis. One entry per CDR3 protein, called by TCRdb with MiXCR from the 5' RACE reads. In the table there are 150,000 to 200,000 distinct CDR3 sequences, around a tenth of which are singletons. Sequencing input: blood, either unsorted or a sorted T cell fraction (not recorded which). The receptors were sampled from a male donor with ankylosing spondylitis or in good health (not recorded which). Both conserved end residues are part of each CDR3. D genes are given only for firm matches. Size is omitted from some rows. Given values are once, few, many or a class for expanded clones.

v_call: TRBV5-1
d_call: .
j_call: TRBJ2-2
clone_size: .
cdr3_aa: CASGLIGGRNTGELFF
cdr3_nt: TGCGCCAGCGGCTTGATAGGGGGGCGGAACACCGGGGAGCTGTTTTTT

v_call: TRBV5-1
d_call: .
j_call: TRBJ1-5
clone_size: many
cdr3_aa: CASSHQGGFHNQPQHF
cdr3_nt: TGCGCCAGCAGCCACCAGGGAGGATTTCACAATCAGCCCCAGCATTTT

v_call: TRBV20-1
d_call: TRBD2
j_call: TRBJ2-5
clone_size: many
cdr3_aa: CSARVTSGVKTQYF
cdr3_nt: TGCAGTGCTAGGGTTACTAGCGGTGTGAAGACCCAGTACTTC

v_call: TRBV2
d_call: .
j_call: TRBJ1-4
clone_size: many
cdr3_aa: CASSLGREGEKLFF
cdr3_nt: TGTGCCAGCAGTCTTGGACGAGAGGGAGAAAAACTGTTTTTT

v_call: TRBV20-1
d_call: .
j_call: TRBJ1-1
clone_size: many
cdr3_aa: CSARVWERDRTEAFF
cdr3_nt: TGCAGTGCGAGGGTCTGGGAGCGGGATCGGACTGAAGCTTTCTTT

v_call: TRBV28
d_call: TRBD2
j_call: TRBJ2-3
clone_size: many
cdr3_aa: CASSSGTSGIITDTQYF
cdr3_nt: TGTGCCAGCAGTTCCGGGACTAGCGGGATTATCACAGATACGCAGTATTTT

v_call: TRBV3-1
d_call: .
j_call: TRBJ1-6
clone_size: many
cdr3_aa: CASSHGVVVPNSPLHF
cdr3_nt: TGTGCCAGCAGCCACGGAGTAGTTGTCCCGAATTCACCCCTCCACTTT

v_call: TRBV14
d_call: .
j_call: TRBJ2-7
clone_size: many
cdr3_aa: CASSQVNGGNEQYF
cdr3_nt: TGTGCCAGCAGCCAGGTCAATGGGGGGAACGAGCAGTACTTC

v_call: TRBV2
d_call: .
j_call: TRBJ2-5
clone_size: many
cdr3_aa: CASDPAGAQTQYF
cdr3_nt: TGTGCCAGCGACCCGGCTGGGGCCCAGACCCAGTACTTC

v_call: TRBV3-1
d_call: TRBD2
j_call: TRBJ2-1
clone_size: many
cdr3_aa: CASSPRGTSGSGEQFF
cdr3_nt: TGTGCCAGCAGCCCCCGGGGGACTAGCGGGAGCGGTGAGCAGTTCTTC

v_call: TRBV27
d_call: .
j_call: TRBJ1-6
clone_size: many
cdr3_aa: CASSPRKGAGRVANSPLHF
cdr3_nt: TGTGCCAGCAGTCCCCGGAAGGGTGCCGGCCGTGTAGCTAATTCACCCCTCCACTTT

v_call: TRBV11-3
d_call: .
j_call: TRBJ1-2
clone_size: many
cdr3_aa: CASSFGGDLYGYTF
cdr3_nt: TGTGCCAGCAGCTTCGGTGGAGATCTCTATGGCTACACCTTC

v_call: TRBV7-2
d_call: .
j_call: TRBJ1-2
clone_size: .
cdr3_aa: CASSSLTTNGYTF
cdr3_nt: TGTGCCAGCAGCTCCTTAACGACGAATGGCTACACCTTC

v_call: TRBV29-1
d_call: TRBD2
j_call: TRBJ2-1
clone_size: few
cdr3_aa: CSDGGGNEQFF
cdr3_nt: TGCAGCGACGGGGGGGGGAATGAGCAGTTCTTC

v_call: TRBV29-1
d_call: .
j_call: TRBJ1-2
clone_size: many
cdr3_aa: CSVENSRYGYTF
cdr3_nt: TGCAGCGTGGAAAATAGTCGATATGGCTACACCTTC

v_call: TRBV12-3/TRBV12-4
d_call: .
j_call: TRBJ1-2
clone_size: many
cdr3_aa: CASSLDGQTVYGYTF
cdr3_nt: TGTGCCAGCAGTTTAGACGGACAGACGGTCTATGGCTACACCTTC

v_call: TRBV9
d_call: .
j_call: TRBJ2-3
clone_size: many
cdr3_aa: CASSTASDGTDTQYF
cdr3_nt: TGTGCCAGCAGCACCGCTAGTGATGGAACAGATACGCAGTATTTT

v_call: TRBV29-1
d_call: .
j_call: TRBJ2-1
clone_size: many
cdr3_aa: CSVGLLSYNEQFF
cdr3_nt: TGCAGCGTCGGACTGCTATCCTACAATGAGCAGTTCTTC

v_call: TRBV11-2
d_call: .
j_call: TRBJ2-3
clone_size: .
cdr3_aa: CASSLERTDMQYF
cdr3_nt: TGTGCCAGCAGCTTGGAGAGGACAGATATGCAGTATTTT

v_call: TRBV29-1
d_call: .
j_call: TRBJ2-7
clone_size: .
cdr3_aa: CSVEMVAEGTYEQYF
cdr3_nt: TGCAGCGTTGAGATGGTCGCTGAGGGGACCTACGAGCAGTACTTC

v_call: TRBV9
d_call: TRBD2
j_call: TRBJ2-1
clone_size: many
cdr3_aa: CASSVGGTSGRAPYNEQFF
cdr3_nt: TGTGCCAGCAGCGTAGGAGGGACTAGCGGGAGGGCCCCCTACAATGAGCAGTTCTTC

v_call: TRBV5-6
d_call: .
j_call: TRBJ1-1
clone_size: many
cdr3_aa: CASSLGVVNTEAFF
cdr3_nt: TGTGCCAGCAGCCTGGGGGTTGTTAACACTGAAGCTTTCTTT

v_call: TRBV5-1
d_call: .
j_call: TRBJ2-1
clone_size: many
cdr3_aa: CASSLESAVHSEQFF
cdr3_nt: TGCGCCAGCAGCTTGGAGTCTGCGGTTCATAGTGAGCAGTTCTTC

v_call: TRBV11-3
d_call: TRBD2
j_call: TRBJ2-1
clone_size: few
cdr3_aa: CASSPGGSGGAQTEQFF
cdr3_nt: TGTGCCAGCAGCCCCGGTGGTAGCGGGGGGGCTCAAACTGAGCAGTTCTTC

v_call: TRBV20-1
d_call: .
j_call: TRBJ2-1
clone_size: .
cdr3_aa: CSALRQGRNFGNEQFF
cdr3_nt: TGCAGTGCACTACGTCAGGGTCGTAATTTTGGAAATGAGCAGTTCTTC

v_call: TRBV13
d_call: TRBD1
j_call: TRBJ1-2
clone_size: .
cdr3_aa: CASSSQGGDGYTF
cdr3_nt: TGTGCCAGCAGCTCACAGGGGGGAGATGGCTACACCTTC

v_call: TRBV14
d_call: .
j_call: TRBJ2-1
clone_size: .
cdr3_aa: CASSQEGSPREASGARGNEQFF
cdr3_nt: TGTGCCAGCAGCCAAGAGGGGTCCCCGAGAGAGGCGAGTGGCGCCCGCGGCAATGAGCAGTTCTTC

v_call: TRBV2
d_call: .
j_call: TRBJ2-1
clone_size: many
cdr3_aa: CARERGGGDEQFF
cdr3_nt: TGTGCCAGGGAGAGGGGAGGGGGTGATGAGCAGTTCTTC

v_call: TRBV9
d_call: TRBD1
j_call: TRBJ1-1
clone_size: many
cdr3_aa: CASSVGTGQAFF
cdr3_nt: TGTGCCAGCAGCGTAGGGACAGGGCAAGCTTTCTTT

v_call: TRBV13
d_call: .
j_call: TRBJ2-2
clone_size: many
cdr3_aa: CASSLRPANTGELFF
cdr3_nt: TGTGCCAGCAGCTTGCGCCCAGCGAACACCGGGGAGCTGTTTTTT

v_call: TRBV5-5
d_call: .
j_call: TRBJ2-7
clone_size: many
cdr3_aa: CASSSRGPHSYEQYF
cdr3_nt: TGTGCCAGCAGCTCGCGGGGTCCCCACTCCTACGAGCAGTACTTC

v_call: TRBV29-1
d_call: .
j_call: TRBJ2-1
clone_size: many
cdr3_aa: CSVVDSNNEQFF
cdr3_nt: TGCAGCGTCGTTGACAGTAACAATGAGCAGTTCTTC

v_call: TRBV20-1
d_call: TRBD1
j_call: TRBJ2-7
clone_size: .
cdr3_aa: CSAATGNEQYF
cdr3_nt: TGCAGTGCGGCGACAGGGAACGAGCAGTACTTC

v_call: TRBV7-6
d_call: .
j_call: TRBJ2-5
clone_size: .
cdr3_aa: CASSLVGGEETQYF
cdr3_nt: TGTGCCAGCAGCTTAGTGGGGGGAGAAGAGACCCAGTACTTC

v_call: TRBV12-3/TRBV12-4
d_call: .
j_call: TRBJ1-5
clone_size: many
cdr3_aa: CASSLSGGDQPQHF
cdr3_nt: TGTGCCAGCAGTTTATCCGGGGGGGATCAGCCCCAGCATTTT

v_call: TRBV20-1
d_call: .
j_call: TRBJ2-1
clone_size: .
cdr3_aa: CSASPFQAPSYNEQFF
cdr3_nt: TGCAGTGCTAGCCCCTTTCAAGCGCCCTCCTACAATGAGCAGTTCTTC

v_call: TRBV6-2/TRBV6-3
d_call: .
j_call: TRBJ1-1
clone_size: many
cdr3_aa: CASSYLDTEAFF
cdr3_nt: TGTGCCAGCAGTTATTTAGACACTGAAGCTTTCTTT

v_call: TRBV5-1
d_call: .
j_call: TRBJ1-4
clone_size: .
cdr3_aa: CASSLGGTGEKLFF
cdr3_nt: TGCGCCAGCAGCTTGGGGGGAACGGGCGAAAAACTGTTTTTT

v_call: TRBV27
d_call: .
j_call: TRBJ2-1
clone_size: .
cdr3_aa: CASRLTGLYYNEQFF
cdr3_nt: TGTGCCAGCAGACTGACAGGCCTATATTACAATGAGCAGTTCTTC

v_call: TRBV24-1
d_call: .
j_call: TRBJ2-2
clone_size: .
cdr3_aa: CATSDRLSPGELFF
cdr3_nt: TGTGCCACCAGTGATCGACTCTCTCCCGGGGAGCTGTTTTTT

v_call: TRBV7-2
d_call: .
j_call: TRBJ2-1
clone_size: .
cdr3_aa: CASSRTISIQGNEQFF
cdr3_nt: TGTGCCAGCAGCCGGACTATCTCCATACAAGGGAATGAGCAGTTCTTC

v_call: TRBV15
d_call: TRBD2
j_call: TRBJ2-1
clone_size: many
cdr3_aa: CATRASDSGSIYEQFF
cdr3_nt: TGTGCCACCAGAGCGTCGGATAGCGGGAGTATTTATGAGCAGTTCTTC

v_call: TRBV5-1
d_call: TRBD1
j_call: TRBJ2-1
clone_size: many
cdr3_aa: CASRQGAIGYNEQFF
cdr3_nt: TGCGCCAGCAGACAGGGGGCTATCGGGTACAATGAGCAGTTCTTC

v_call: TRBV6-1
d_call: TRBD1
j_call: TRBJ2-1
clone_size: many
cdr3_aa: CASSRGTGPGDEQFF
cdr3_nt: TGTGCCAGCAGCCGCGGGACAGGCCCTGGGGATGAGCAGTTCTTC

v_call: TRBV5-1
d_call: .
j_call: TRBJ2-4
clone_size: many
cdr3_aa: CASSLAGHGVNIQYF
cdr3_nt: TGCGCCAGCAGCTTGGCAGGGCATGGGGTAAACATTCAGTACTTC

v_call: TRBV10-3
d_call: TRBD1
j_call: TRBJ2-1
clone_size: many
cdr3_aa: CAISESRTGGYNEQFF
cdr3_nt: TGTGCCATCAGTGAGTCTAGGACAGGGGGCTACAATGAGCAGTTCTTC